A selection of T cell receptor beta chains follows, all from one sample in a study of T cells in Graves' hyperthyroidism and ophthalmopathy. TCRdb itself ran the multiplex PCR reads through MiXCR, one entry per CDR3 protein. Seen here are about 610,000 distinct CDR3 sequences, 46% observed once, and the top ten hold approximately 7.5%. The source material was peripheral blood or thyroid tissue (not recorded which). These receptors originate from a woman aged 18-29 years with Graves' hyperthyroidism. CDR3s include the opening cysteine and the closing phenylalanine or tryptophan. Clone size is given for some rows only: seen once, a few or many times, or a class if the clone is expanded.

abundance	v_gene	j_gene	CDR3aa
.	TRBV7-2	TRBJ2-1	CASSLAPTSGSYNEQFF
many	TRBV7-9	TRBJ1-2	CASSLAGDYGYTF
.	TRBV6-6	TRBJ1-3	CASSTAPGTGNTIYF
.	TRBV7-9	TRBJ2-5	CASSLVTGDEYF
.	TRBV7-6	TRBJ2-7	CASSVAGEAYEQYF
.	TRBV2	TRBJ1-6	CASSKGQGSSPLHF
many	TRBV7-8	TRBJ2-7	CASSTGLAPYEQYF
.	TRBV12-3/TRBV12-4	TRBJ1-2	CASSLGQRGGYTF
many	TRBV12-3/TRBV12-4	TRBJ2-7	CASSLKTGVGYEQYF
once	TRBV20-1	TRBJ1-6	CSASARTDNSPLHF
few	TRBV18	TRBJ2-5	CASSPLKVETQYF
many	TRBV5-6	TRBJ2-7	CASSFPREDGEQYF
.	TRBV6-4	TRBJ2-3	CASSEAGDTDTQYF
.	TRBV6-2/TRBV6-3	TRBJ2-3	CASRQTGTSTDTQYF
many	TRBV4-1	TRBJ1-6	CASTRTGTGSPLHF
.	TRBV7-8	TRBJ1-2	CASSLPRGFEGGNEHGYTF
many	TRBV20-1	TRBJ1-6	CSVQGTDNSPLHF
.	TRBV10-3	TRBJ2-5	CAISDPSGEETQYF
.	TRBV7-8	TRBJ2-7	CASSLASSREYEQYF
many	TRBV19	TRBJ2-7	CASKKGSWSYEQYF
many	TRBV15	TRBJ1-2	CATSRDPRTYGYTF
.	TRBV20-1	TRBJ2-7	CSANLAGKDYEQYF
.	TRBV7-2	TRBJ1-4	CASSLVASEKLFF
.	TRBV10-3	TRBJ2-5	CAISGTGGEETQYF
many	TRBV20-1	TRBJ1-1	CSASLTAGGTEAFF
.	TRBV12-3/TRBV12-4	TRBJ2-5	CASSLLRGNQETQYF
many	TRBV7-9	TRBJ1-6	CASSSIRFGDSYNSPLHF
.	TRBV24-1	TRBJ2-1	CATSDSGPGAYNEQFF
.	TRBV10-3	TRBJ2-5	CAISDLGQGGGTQYF
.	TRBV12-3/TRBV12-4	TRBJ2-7	CASSRRLAGGPGYEQYF
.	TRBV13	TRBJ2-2	CASSPPGDRDPNTGELFF
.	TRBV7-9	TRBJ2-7	CASSWPRGKGPYEQYF
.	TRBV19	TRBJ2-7	CASSMDGTQGPDEQYF
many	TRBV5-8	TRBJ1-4	CASSLTYRGRGEKLFF
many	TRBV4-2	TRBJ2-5	CASSLNREETQYF
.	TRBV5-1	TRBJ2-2	CASSLLAGEGNEQFF
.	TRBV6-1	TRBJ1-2	CASTPDRGGGYTF
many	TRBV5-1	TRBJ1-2	CASSLLDSYGYTF
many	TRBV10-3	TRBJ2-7	CAISDPGRPYEQYF
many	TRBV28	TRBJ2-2	CASTAGPNTGELFF
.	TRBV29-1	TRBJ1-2	CSVHLDSYNYGYTF
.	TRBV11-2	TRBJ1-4	CASPRSAPEEKLFF
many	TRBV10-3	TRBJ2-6	CAISNDFSGANVLTF